The 18 T cell receptor beta chains in this list originate from one sample, sequenced in a study of cytomegalovirus exposure and HLA in healthy donors. PCR employed 60 Vbeta and 13 Jbeta primers. Sequencing used immunoSEQ multiplex PCR; TCRdb keeps in-frame clones, though not all of them. The data contain roughly 89,000 clones, roughly 79% of them seen just once; the ten biggest clones take up 1.9%. The sample was PBMCs. Source of these receptors: a woman aged 25 to 39 in good health and CMV-seronegative.

The chain uses TRBV5-6 and TRBJ2-3; no reliable D call. CDR1 and CDR2 from the germline V gene are SGHDT and YYEEEE. This CDR3 is built from 14 residues. Trimming removed 0 bases from V and 0 bases from J, with 5 bases in between. The CDR3 protein is CASSLGQSTDTQYF. In DNA, the CDR3 is TGTGCCAGCAGCTTGGGACAAAGCACAGATACGCAGTATTTT.

This clone was recorded once. V is TRBV7-2 and J is TRBJ2-5, with D hard to call. The J call may be incorrect, as the DNA end agrees better with TRBJ2-7. Germline assignment: CDR1 SGHTA and CDR2 FQGNSA. The CDR3 is 13 amino acids. CDR3 protein: CASRLGALYEQYF. CDR3 coding DNA: TGTGCCAGCCGGCTAGGAGCTCTATACGAGCAGTACTTC.

The chain is built from TRBV7-9 and TRBJ1-2; no clear D. Per the germline V gene, CDR1 is SEHNR and CDR2 is FQNEAQ (reference sequence). CDR3 length: 14 amino acids. V lost 3 bases to trimming and J lost 6 bases, with 14 bases between them. This CDR3 reads CASSFGPGEDGYTF. The CDR3 nucleotides read TGTGCCAGCAGCTTCGGCCCGGGAGAGGATGGCTACACCTTC. The entire variable domain, with the rest obtained from reference TRBV7-9 and TRBJ1-2, is as follows: DTGVSQNPRHKITKRGQNVTFRCDPISEHNRLYWYRQTLGQGPEFLTYFQNEAQLEKSRLLSDRFSAERPKGSFSTLEIQRTEQGDSAMYLCASSFGPGEDGYTFGSGTRLTVV.

This chain uses TRBV5-1 with TRBJ2-5; D possibly corresponds to TRBD1 (6 bases). The DNA matches TRBJ2-7 better at its end, which makes the J call doubtful. This CDR3 spans 16 amino acids. Per the germline V gene, CDR1 is SGHRS and CDR2 is YFSETQ. CDR3 sequence reads: CASSPSGTISSYEQYF. CDR3 nucleotide sequence: TGCGCCAGCAGCCCCTCCGGGACAATATCCTCCTACGAGCAGTACTTC.

J is TRBJ2-3 and V is TRBV11-2, with D possibly being TRBD2 (5 bases). V was trimmed by 1 base and J by 3 bases, leaving 23 bases between them. The CDR3 consists of 19 residues. Germline assignment: CDR1 SGHAT and CDR2 FQNNGV. The CDR3 region is CASSLGGAPRSEKTDTQYF. CDR3 sequence (DNA): TGTGCCAGCAGCTTAGGGGGAGCCCCAAGGTCCGAAAAAACAGATACGCAGTATTTT.

CDR3 bases: TGTGCCAGCAGCCAAGGATTGTCCGGGGAAAGCTATGGCTACACCTTC. It specifies CASSQGLSGESYGYTF. The gene calls are TRBV4-2 and TRBJ1-2, with D uncertain. The germline CDR1 and CDR2 sequences are LGHNA and YNFKEQ. CDR3 length: 16 residues. The V and J ends lost 1 base and 4 bases respectively, with 16 bases between them.

This clone came up once. This chain links TRBV9 with TRBJ2-1; 7 nucleotides agree with TRBD2. After removal of 0 bases from V and 4 bases from J, the junction contained 7 bases not matched to a gene. CDR1 is SGDLS, CDR2 YYNGEE, per germline. This CDR3 has 16 residues. CDR3 DNA sequence: TGTGCCAGCAGCGTAGGGCCAAGCGGGACTTACAATGAGCAGTTCTTC. Its protein is CASSVGPSGTYNEQFF.

The V call is TRBV28, the J call TRBJ1-2, with TRBD1 matching over 9 bases. Germline CDR1 MDHEN, CDR2 SYDVKM. J gave up 0 bases and V 7 bases, and 9 bases lay outside the gene matches. This CDR3 has 16 amino acids. Written as DNA, the CDR3 is TGTGCCAGCACCCGGACAGGGGCGATCACTAACTATGGCTACACCTTC. Encoded protein: CASTRTGAITNYGYTF.

V usage is TRBV19 and J usage is TRBJ2-3, with 7 bases aligning to TRBD2. The junction had 12 bases not matched to a gene; V was cut back by 2 bases and J by 1 base. The length of the CDR3 is 18 residues. Germline V gives CDR1 LNHDA, CDR2 SQIVND (reference sequence). CDR3 residues: CASSILLWASGRTDTQYF. CDR3 bases: TGTGCCAGTAGTATACTCTTGTGGGCTAGCGGACGCACAGATACGCAGTATTTT. Full variable domain (outside the CDR3, taken from reference TRBV19 and TRBJ2-3): DGGITQSPKYLFRKEGQNVTLSCEQNLNHDAMYWYRQDPGQGLRLIYYSQIVNDFQKGDIAEGYSVSREKKESFPLTVTSAQKNPTAFYLCASSILLWASGRTDTQYFGPGTRLTVL.

This clone was recorded once. J is TRBJ1-1 and V is TRBV6-6, with a weak D call TRBD1 (5 bases). CDR1 MNHNY and CDR2 SVGAGI come from the germline V gene (reference sequence). The CDR3 covers 15 residues. Trimming removed 6 bases from V and 1 base from J, with 15 bases in between. CDR3 region: CASSPPGWGNTEAFF. CDR3 DNA sequence: TGTGCCAGCAGCCCACCAGGGTGGGGGAACACTGAAGCTTTCTTT.

The V call is TRBV15, the J call TRBJ2-3; D gene ambiguous. CDR3 length: 16 residues. V was shortened by 0 bases and J by 3 bases, with 13 bases between the two germline ends. CDR1 is LNHNV, CDR2 YYDKDF, per germline (reference sequence). CDR3 loop: CATSREFDLQTDTQYF. Written as DNA, the CDR3 is TGTGCCACCAGCAGAGAGTTCGACCTACAGACAGATACGCAGTATTTT.

This clone was seen a handful of times. V gene TRBV11-2 combines with J gene TRBJ2-2, with D possibly matching TRBD2 (6 bases). Germline assignment: CDR1 SGHAT and CDR2 FQNNGV. The CDR3 totals 17 residues. Trimming took 2 bases from V and 5 from J, leaving 18 bases between them. The CDR3 reads CASSLKRRERPTGELFF. The CDR3 coding sequence is TGTGCCAGCAGCTTAAAGAGGAGGGAAAGGCCGACCGGGGAGCTGTTTTTT.

This chain connects TRBV28 to TRBJ2-7, with 7 positions matching TRBD2. CDR1 MDHEN and CDR2 SYDVKM come from the germline V gene. The CDR3 is 15 amino acids. The V gene end was trimmed by 7 bases and the J gene end by 2 bases; junction bases not matched to a gene: 11. This chain's CDR3 is CASTRVLGGAYEQYF. The CDR3 bases are TGTGCCAGCACCCGAGTCCTGGGGGGGGCCTACGAGCAGTACTTC.

The chain carries TRBV28 and TRBJ1-2; the D gene is possibly TRBD1 (5 bases). This CDR3 spans 13 amino acids. Germline V gene data show CDR1 as MDHEN and CDR2 as SYDVKM. Trimming took off 2 bases at V and 8 bases at J, with 12 bases between the two ends. The CDR3: CASSLNRQGGYTF. The CDR3 bases are TGTGCCAGCAGTTTAAATCGGCAGGGCGGCTACACCTTC.

The chain employs TRBV4-3 and TRBJ1-2; D unresolved. The CDR3 has 13 residues. The germline V and J ends were trimmed by 0 bases and 6 bases, with 8 bases remaining between them. Looked up from germline, CDR1 is LGHNA and CDR2 is YSLEER. DNA of the CDR3: TGCGCCAGCAGCCAAGATTTCTTAAATGGCTACACCTTC. It yields the protein CASSQDFLNGYTF.

This clone appeared a few times. The CDR3 here is CASSLAQGGSGNTIYF. The CDR3 nucleotides read TGTGCCAGCAGCTTAGCTCAGGGGGGCTCTGGAAACACCATATATTTT. The rearrangement joins TRBV7-9 to TRBJ1-3, with 7 bases matching TRBD1. Germline V gene sequence: CDR1 SEHNR, CDR2 FQNEAQ (reference sequence). The CDR3 length is 16 residues. Losses at the gene ends were 0 bases for V and 0 bases for J; bases not matched to a gene: 2.

This clone showed up just once. The rearrangement links TRBV7-6 to TRBJ2-7; 11 bases are a match to TRBD2. CDR1 is SGHVS and CDR2 is FNYEAQ in the germline V gene. J lost 7 bases, V lost 0 bases, and 8 bases had no gene match. The CDR3 totals 16 residues. CDR3 in amino acids: CASSLATLAGVGEQYF. The CDR3 bases are TGTGCCAGCAGCTTAGCGACACTAGCGGGAGTCGGGGAGCAGTACTTC.

This sequence joins TRBV28 and TRBJ1-5, with a tentative D call TRBD1 (6 bases). The germline CDR1 and CDR2 sequences are MDHEN and SYDVKM. The CDR3 loop spans 14 amino acids. V dropped 6 bases and J dropped 4 bases, with 13 bases sitting between them. CDR3 sequence reads: CASSLVGANQPQHF. The CDR3, as DNA: TGTGCCAGCAGCCTGGTGGGGGCGAATCAGCCCCAGCATTTT.